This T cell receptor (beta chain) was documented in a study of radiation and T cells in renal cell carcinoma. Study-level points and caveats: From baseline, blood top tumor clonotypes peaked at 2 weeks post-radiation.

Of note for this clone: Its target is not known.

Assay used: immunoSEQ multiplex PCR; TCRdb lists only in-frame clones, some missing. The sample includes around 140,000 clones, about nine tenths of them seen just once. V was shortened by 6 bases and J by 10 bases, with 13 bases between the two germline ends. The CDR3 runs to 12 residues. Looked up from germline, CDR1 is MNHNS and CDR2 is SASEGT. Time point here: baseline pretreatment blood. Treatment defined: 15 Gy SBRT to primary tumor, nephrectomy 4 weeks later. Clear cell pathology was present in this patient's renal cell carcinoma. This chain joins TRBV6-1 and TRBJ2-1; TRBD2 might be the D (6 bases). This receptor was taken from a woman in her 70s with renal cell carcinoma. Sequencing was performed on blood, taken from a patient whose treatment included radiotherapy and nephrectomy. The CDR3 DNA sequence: TGTGCCAGCAGGGCCGGAGGGCGGGAGCAGTTCTTC. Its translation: CASRAGGREQFF.